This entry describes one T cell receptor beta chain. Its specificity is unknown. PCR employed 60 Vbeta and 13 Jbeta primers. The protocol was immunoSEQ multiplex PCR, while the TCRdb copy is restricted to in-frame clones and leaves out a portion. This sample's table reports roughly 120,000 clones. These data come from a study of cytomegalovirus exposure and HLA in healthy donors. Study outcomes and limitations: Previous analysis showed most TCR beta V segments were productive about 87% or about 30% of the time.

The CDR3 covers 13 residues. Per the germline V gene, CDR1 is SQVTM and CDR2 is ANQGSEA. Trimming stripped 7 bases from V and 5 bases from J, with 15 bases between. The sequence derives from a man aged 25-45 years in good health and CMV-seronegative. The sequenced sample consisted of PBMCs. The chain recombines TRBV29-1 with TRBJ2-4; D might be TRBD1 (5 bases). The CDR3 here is CSALTELENIQYF. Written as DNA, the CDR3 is TGCAGCGCTCTGACAGAATTGGAAAACATTCAGTACTTC.